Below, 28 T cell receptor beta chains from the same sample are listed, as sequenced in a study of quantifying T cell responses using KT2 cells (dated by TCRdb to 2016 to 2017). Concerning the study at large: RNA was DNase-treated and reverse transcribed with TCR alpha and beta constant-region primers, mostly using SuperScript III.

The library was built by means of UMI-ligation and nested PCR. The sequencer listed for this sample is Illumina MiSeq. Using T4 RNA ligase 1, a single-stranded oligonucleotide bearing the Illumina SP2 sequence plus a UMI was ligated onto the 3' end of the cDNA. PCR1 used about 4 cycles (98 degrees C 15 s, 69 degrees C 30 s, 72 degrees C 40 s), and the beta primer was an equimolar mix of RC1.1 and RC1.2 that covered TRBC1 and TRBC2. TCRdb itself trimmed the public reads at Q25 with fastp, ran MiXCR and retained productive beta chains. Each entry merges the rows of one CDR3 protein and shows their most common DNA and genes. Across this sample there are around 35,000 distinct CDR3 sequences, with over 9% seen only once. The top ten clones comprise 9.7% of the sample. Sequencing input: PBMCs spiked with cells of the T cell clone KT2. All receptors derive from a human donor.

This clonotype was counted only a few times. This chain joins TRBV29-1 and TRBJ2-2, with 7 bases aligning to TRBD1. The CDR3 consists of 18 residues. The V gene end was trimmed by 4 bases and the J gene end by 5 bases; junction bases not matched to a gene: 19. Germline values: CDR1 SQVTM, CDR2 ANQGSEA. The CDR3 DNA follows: TGCAGCGTTGTTGAATATTCCCCCCGGGACAGCTTAACCGGGGAGCTGTTTTTT. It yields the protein CSVVEYSPRDSLTGELFF.

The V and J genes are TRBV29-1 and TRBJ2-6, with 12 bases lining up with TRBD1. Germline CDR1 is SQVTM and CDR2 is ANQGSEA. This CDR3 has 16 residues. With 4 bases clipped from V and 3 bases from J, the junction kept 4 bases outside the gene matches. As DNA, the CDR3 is TGCAGCGTTGCGGGACAGGGGGCCTTTGGGGCCAACGTCCTGACTTTC. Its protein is CSVAGQGAFGANVLTF.

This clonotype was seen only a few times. Here the CDR3 DNA reads TGTGCCTGGAGTGCTAGCGGGGCAGATACGCAGTATTTT. Its translation: CAWSASGADTQYF. The gene calls are TRBV30 and TRBJ2-3; TRBD2 matches at 9 bases. CDR3 size: 13 residues. The V segment lost 1 base and the J segment 4 bases; nucleotides outside the gene matches: 0. Germline V lookup: CDR1 GTSNPN, CDR2 SVGIG (reference sequence). Variable domain in full (rest from reference TRBV30 and TRBJ2-3): SQTIHQWPATLVQPVGSPLSLECTVEGTSNPNLYWYRQAAGRGLQLLFYSVGIGQISSEVPQNLSASRPQDRQFILSSKKLLLSDSGFYLCAWSASGADTQYFGPGTRLTVL.

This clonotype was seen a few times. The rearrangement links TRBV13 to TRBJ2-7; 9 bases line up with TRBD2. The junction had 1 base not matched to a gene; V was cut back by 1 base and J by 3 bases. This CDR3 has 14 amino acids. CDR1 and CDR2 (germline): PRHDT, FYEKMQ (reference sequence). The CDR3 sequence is CASSLAAGGYEQYF. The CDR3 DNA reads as TGTGCCAGCAGCTTAGCAGCGGGAGGCTACGAGCAGTACTTC.

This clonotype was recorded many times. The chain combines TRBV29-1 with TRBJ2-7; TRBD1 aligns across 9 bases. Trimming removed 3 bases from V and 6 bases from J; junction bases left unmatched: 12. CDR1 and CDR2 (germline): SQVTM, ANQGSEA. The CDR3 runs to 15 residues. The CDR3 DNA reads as TGCAGCGTTGAGGGCGGGACAGGGTCTGAGTCCGAGCAGTACTTC. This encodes CSVEGGTGSESEQYF.

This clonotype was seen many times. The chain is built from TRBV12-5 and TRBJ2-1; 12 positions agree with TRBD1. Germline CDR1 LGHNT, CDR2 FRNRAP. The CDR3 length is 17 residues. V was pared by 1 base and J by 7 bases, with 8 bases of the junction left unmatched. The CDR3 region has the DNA TGTGCTAGTGGTTTGGAAACCGGGACAGGGGGCTGGAATGAGCAGTTCTTC. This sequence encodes CASGLETGTGGWNEQFF.

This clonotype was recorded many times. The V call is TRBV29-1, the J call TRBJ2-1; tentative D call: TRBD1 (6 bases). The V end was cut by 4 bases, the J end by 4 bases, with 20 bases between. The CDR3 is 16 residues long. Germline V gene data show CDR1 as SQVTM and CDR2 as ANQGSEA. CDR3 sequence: CSVGSGGPGVYNEQFF. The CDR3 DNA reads TGCAGCGTTGGCAGTGGGGGACCAGGGGTTTACAATGAGCAGTTCTTC.

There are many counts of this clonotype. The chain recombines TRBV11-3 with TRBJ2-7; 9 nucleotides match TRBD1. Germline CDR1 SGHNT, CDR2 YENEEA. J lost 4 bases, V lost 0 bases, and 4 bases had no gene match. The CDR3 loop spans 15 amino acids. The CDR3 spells CASSLEPGTGYEQYF. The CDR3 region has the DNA TGTGCCAGCAGCTTAGAACCGGGGACAGGGTACGAGCAGTACTTC.

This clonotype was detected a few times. The CDR3 nucleotides read TGCAGCTTCACAGGGATTGGGTACGAGCAGTACTTC. It is translated as CSFTGIGYEQYF. The V call is TRBV29-1, the J call TRBJ2-7; maybe TRBD1 (6 bases). Germline CDR1 is SQVTM and CDR2 is ANQGSEA. This CDR3 is built from 12 residues. V gave up 8 bases and J gave up 4 bases, with 15 bases separating them.

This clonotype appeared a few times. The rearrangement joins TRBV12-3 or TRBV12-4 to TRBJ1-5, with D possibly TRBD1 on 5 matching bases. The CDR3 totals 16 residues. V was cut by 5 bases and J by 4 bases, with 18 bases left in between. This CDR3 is CASSLDGGDGNQPQHF. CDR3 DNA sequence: TGTGCCAGCAGTCTAGACGGGGGGGACGGTAATCAGCCCCAGCATTTT.

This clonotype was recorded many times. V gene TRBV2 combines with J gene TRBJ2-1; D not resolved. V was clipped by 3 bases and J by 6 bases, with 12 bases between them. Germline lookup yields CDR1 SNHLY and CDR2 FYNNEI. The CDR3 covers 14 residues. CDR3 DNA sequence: TGTGCCAGCAGTGATCGACTTACGGCCAATGAGCAGTTCTTC. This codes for CASSDRLTANEQFF.

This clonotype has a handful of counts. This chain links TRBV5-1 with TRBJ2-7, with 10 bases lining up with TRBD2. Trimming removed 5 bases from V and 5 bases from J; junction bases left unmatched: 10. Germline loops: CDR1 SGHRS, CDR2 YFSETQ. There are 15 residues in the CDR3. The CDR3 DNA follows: TGCGCCAGCAGGTCCGACGGACTAGCGGAGAACGAGCAGTACTTC. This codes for CASRSDGLAENEQYF.

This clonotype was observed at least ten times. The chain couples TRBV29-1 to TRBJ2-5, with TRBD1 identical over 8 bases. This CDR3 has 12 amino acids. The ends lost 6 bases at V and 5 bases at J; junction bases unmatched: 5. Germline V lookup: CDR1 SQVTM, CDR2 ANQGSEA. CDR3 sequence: CSVDRGDETQYF. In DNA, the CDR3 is TGCAGCGTCGACAGGGGTGACGAGACCCAGTACTTC. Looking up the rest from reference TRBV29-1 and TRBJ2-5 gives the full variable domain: SAVISQKPSRDICQRGTSLTIQCQVDSQVTMMFWYRQQPGQSLTLIATANQGSEATYESGFVIDKFPISRPNLTFSTLTVSNMSPEDSSIYLCSVDRGDETQYFGPGTRLLVL.

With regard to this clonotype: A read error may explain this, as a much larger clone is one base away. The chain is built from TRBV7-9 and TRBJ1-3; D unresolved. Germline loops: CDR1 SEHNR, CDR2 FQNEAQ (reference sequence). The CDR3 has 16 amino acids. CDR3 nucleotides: TGTGCCATCAGCTCCCTGACTGCAAGGCGTGGAAACACCATATATTTT. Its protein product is CAISSLTARRGNTIYF.

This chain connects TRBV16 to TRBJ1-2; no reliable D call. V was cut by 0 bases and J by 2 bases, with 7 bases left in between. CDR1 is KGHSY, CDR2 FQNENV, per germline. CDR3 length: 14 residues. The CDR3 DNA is TGTGCCAGCAGCCAATCTCCCGGGAACTATGGCTACACCTTC. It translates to CASSQSPGNYGYTF.

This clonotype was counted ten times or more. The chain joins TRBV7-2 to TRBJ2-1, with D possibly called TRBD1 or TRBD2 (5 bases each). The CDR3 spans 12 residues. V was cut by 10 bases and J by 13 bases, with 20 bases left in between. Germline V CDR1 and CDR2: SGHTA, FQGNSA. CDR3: CATGASLGKQFF. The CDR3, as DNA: TGTGCCACCGGGGCCTCCCTCGGCAAACAGTTCTTC.

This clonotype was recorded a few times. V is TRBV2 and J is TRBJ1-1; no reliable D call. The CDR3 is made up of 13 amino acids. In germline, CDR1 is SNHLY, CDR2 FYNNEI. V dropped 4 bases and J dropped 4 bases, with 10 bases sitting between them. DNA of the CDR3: TGTGCCAGCAGTGTGGCATGGAGCACTGAAGCTTTCTTT. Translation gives CASSVAWSTEAFF. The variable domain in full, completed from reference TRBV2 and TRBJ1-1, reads EPEVTQTPSHQVTQMGQEVILRCVPISNHLYFYWYRQILGQKVEFLVSFYNNEISEKSEIFDDQFSVERPDGSNFTLKIRSTKLEDSAMYFCASSVAWSTEAFFGQGTRLTVV.

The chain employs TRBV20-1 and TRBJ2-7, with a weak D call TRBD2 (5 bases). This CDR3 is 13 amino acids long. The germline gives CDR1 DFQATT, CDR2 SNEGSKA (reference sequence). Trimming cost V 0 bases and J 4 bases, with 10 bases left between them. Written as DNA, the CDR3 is TGCAGTGCTAGAGATGAGCGGAATTACGAGCAGTACTTC. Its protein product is CSARDERNYEQYF.

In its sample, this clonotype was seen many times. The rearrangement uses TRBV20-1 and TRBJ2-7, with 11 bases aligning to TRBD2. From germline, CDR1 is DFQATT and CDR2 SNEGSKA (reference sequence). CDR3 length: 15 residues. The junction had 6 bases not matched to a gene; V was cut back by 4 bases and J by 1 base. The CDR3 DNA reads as TGCAGTGCTACCGGACTAGCGGGTTCTTCCTACGAGCAGTACTTC. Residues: CSATGLAGSSYEQYF.

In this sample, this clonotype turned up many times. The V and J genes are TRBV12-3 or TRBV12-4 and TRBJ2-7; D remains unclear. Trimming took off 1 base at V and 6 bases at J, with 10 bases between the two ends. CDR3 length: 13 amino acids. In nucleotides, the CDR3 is TGTGCCAGCAGTTTAGGCGGCTACCTCGAGCAGTACTTC. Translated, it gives CASSLGGYLEQYF.

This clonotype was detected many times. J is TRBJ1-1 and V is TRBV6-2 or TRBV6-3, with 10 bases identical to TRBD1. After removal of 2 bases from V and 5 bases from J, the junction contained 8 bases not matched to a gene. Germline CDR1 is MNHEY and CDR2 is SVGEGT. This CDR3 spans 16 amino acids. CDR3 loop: CASSYSRDRGRTEAFF. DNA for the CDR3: TGTGCCAGCAGTTACAGCCGGGACAGGGGAAGAACTGAAGCTTTCTTT.

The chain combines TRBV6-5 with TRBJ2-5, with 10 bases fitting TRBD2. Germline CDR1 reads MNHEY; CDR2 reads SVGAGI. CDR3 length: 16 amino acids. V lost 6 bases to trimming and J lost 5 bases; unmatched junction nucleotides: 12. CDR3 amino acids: CASSHGIRAGGETQYF. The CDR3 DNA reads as TGTGCCAGCAGCCACGGCATCCGAGCGGGAGGGGAGACCCAGTACTTC.

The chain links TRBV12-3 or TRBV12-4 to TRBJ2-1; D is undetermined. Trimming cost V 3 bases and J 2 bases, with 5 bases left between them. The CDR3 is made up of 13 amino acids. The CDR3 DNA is TGTGCCAGCAGTTTTCGGGCCTACAATGAGCAGTTCTTC. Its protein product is CASSFRAYNEQFF.

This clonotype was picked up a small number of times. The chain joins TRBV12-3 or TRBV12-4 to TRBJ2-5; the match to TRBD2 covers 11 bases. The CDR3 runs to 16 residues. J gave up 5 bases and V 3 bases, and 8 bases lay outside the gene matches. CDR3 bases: TGTGCCAGCAGTTTTAACCTAGCGGGAGGCTCGGAGACCCAGTACTTC. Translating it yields CASSFNLAGGSETQYF.

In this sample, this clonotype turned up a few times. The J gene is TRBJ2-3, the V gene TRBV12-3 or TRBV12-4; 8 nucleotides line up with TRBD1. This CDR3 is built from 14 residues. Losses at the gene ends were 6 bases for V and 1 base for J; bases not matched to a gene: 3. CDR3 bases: TGTGCCAGCAGGCAGGGGGCTGGCACAGATACGCAGTATTTT. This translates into CASRQGAGTDTQYF.

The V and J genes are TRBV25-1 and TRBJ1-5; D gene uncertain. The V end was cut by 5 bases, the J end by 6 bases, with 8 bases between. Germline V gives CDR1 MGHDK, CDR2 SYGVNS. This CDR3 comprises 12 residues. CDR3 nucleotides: TGTGCCAGCAGTCAGGTGGGTCAGCCCCAGCATTTT. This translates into CASSQVGQPQHF.

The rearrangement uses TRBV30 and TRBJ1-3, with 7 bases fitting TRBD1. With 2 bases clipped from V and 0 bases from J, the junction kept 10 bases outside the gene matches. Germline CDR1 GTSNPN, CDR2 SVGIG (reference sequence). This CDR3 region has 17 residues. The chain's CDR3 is CAWSRPTGASSGNTIYF. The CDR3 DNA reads TGTGCCTGGAGTCGACCAACAGGGGCGTCCTCTGGAAACACCATATATTTT.

The CDR3 sequence is CASSLISGINTEAFF. The CDR3 DNA sequence: TGTGCCAGCAGTTTAATAAGTGGAATAAACACTGAAGCTTTCTTT. The chain couples TRBV12-3 or TRBV12-4 to TRBJ1-1; no clear D gene. Deletions cut 2 bases from V and 2 bases from J, with 12 bases between. The CDR3 is made up of 15 amino acids.